The 32 T cell receptor beta chains reported below all come from one sample, sequenced in a study of radiation and T cells in renal cell carcinoma. Assay used: immunoSEQ multiplex PCR; TCRdb lists only in-frame clones, some missing. The table shows approximately 140,000 clones, with 88% occurring only once. Time point indicated: baseline pretreatment blood. Documented treatment: 15 Gy SBRT to primary tumor, nephrectomy 4 weeks later. Source: blood, taken from a patient whose treatment included radiotherapy and nephrectomy. The receptors come from a woman between 65 and 79 years old with renal cell carcinoma.

This chain links TRBV11-2 with TRBJ2-7, with TRBD2 matching 7 bases. CDR3 length equals 14 residues. The V gene's germline CDR1 is SGHAT and CDR2 FQNNGV. V lost 3 bases and J lost 4; bases outside the gene matches: 6. CDR3 residues: CASSFGGDGYEQYF. Here the CDR3 DNA reads TGTGCCAGCAGCTTTGGGGGGGACGGATACGAGCAGTACTTC. Full variable domain (outside the CDR3, taken from reference TRBV11-2 and TRBJ2-7): EAGVAQSPRYKIIEKRQSVAFWCNPISGHATLYWYQQILGQGPKLLIQFQNNGVVDDSQLPKDRFSAERLKGVDSTLKIQPAKLEDSAVYLCASSFGGDGYEQYFGPGTRLTVT.

The chain joins TRBV6-5 to TRBJ2-7; TRBD1 is a possible D gene (6 bases). The CDR3 spans 14 residues. V lost 6 bases and J lost 2, with 14 bases in between. Germline CDR1 reads MNHEY; CDR2 reads SVGAGI. This CDR3 reads CASSYREGAYEQYF. In nucleotides, the CDR3 is TGTGCCAGCAGCTACAGGGAAGGGGCCTACGAGCAGTACTTC.

The chain joins TRBV30 to TRBJ1-2, with D uncertain. This CDR3 comprises 11 residues. Trimming pared 3 bases from V and 7 bases from J, leaving 9 bases between. CDR1 is GTSNPN, CDR2 SVGIG, per germline (reference sequence). The CDR3 here is CAWRGGSGYTF. CDR3 coding DNA: TGTGCCTGGAGGGGCGGGAGTGGCTACACCTTC.

The rearrangement links TRBV5-1 to TRBJ1-2, with D hard to call. The V end was cut by 0 bases, the J end by 8 bases, with 11 bases between. The CDR3 consists of 13 residues. Germline lookup yields CDR1 SGHRS and CDR2 YFSETQ. The CDR3 bases are TGCGCCAGCAGCTTGGAGGCGGACGGCGGCTACACCTTC. This sequence encodes CASSLEADGGYTF.

The chain has TRBV7-6 and TRBJ1-2; D remains ambiguous. In germline, CDR1 is SGHVS, CDR2 FNYEAQ. Trimming took 5 bases from V and 7 from J, leaving 11 bases between them. The CDR3 covers 12 residues. CDR3 coding DNA: TGTGCCAGCAGCCCAAGGAGCGGTGGCTACACCTTC. This codes for CASSPRSGGYTF.

The gene calls are TRBV13 and TRBJ1-1; no reliable D call. V was cut by 3 bases and J by 5 bases, with 10 bases left in between. The CDR3 is made up of 13 amino acids. Germline lookup yields CDR1 PRHDT and CDR2 FYEKMQ (reference sequence). The chain's CDR3 is CASSFGRDTEAFF. The DNA of the CDR3 is TGTGCCAGCAGCTTCGGTAGGGATACTGAAGCTTTCTTT.

Regarding this clone: Other nucleotide sequences in the sample specify the same CDR3. J is TRBJ1-2 and V is TRBV18; 7 bases fit TRBD1. CDR1 and CDR2 (germline): KGHSH, LQKENI. The CDR3 runs to 12 residues. After removal of 3 bases from V and 6 bases from J, the junction contained 1 base not matched to a gene. CDR3 bases: TGTGCCAGCTCACCCGACAGGGATGGCTACACCTTC. It specifies CASSPDRDGYTF.

The gene calls are TRBV11-2 and TRBJ2-2, with unresolved D. The length of the CDR3 is 15 residues. V lost 1 base and J 1 base, leaving 7 bases between the germline ends. CDR1 and CDR2 (germline): SGHAT, FQNNGV. CDR3 sequence reads: CASSLGIGNTGELFF. CDR3 nucleotides: TGTGCCAGCAGCTTAGGAATAGGGAACACCGGGGAGCTGTTTTTT.

The CDR3 nucleotides are TGTGCCAGCAGCCCAGGAGCCAGGGGGTCGACCTACGAGCAGTACTTC. Protein product: CASSPGARGSTYEQYF. The genes are TRBV9 and TRBJ2-7, with 7 bases lining up with TRBD1. This CDR3 is 16 amino acids long. Germline values: CDR1 SGDLS, CDR2 YYNGEE. Unmatched junction bases numbered 12, after V lost 4 bases and J lost 2 bases.

Only one count was recorded for this clone. The chain recombines TRBV5-4 with TRBJ1-2; the D is unclear. The germline V gene encodes CDR1 SGHNT and CDR2 YYREEE (reference sequence). This CDR3 is built from 14 residues. V lost 4 bases, J lost 4 bases, and 14 bases lay in between. CDR3 bases: TGTGCCAGCAGCACCCCGGGTTTTCCCTATGGCTACACCTTC. This encodes CASSTPGFPYGYTF.

This sequence joins TRBV7-2 and TRBJ2-1, with TRBD2 matching over 11 bases. CDR1 and CDR2 from the germline V gene are SGHTA and FQGNSA. This CDR3 contains 13 residues. V lost 3 bases and J lost 10; bases outside the gene matches: 2. The chain's CDR3 is CASSFSSGGEQFF. The CDR3, as DNA: TGTGCCAGCAGCTTCTCTAGCGGGGGGGAGCAGTTCTTC.

The V call is TRBV27, the J call TRBJ2-7, with 7 positions matching TRBD1. V gave up 4 bases and J gave up 0 bases; unmatched junction bases: 0. The CDR3 length is 13 residues. Germline lookup yields CDR1 MNHEY and CDR2 SMNVEV (reference sequence). The CDR3 spells CASSWDSSYEQYF. In DNA form, the CDR3 reads TGTGCCAGCAGTTGGGACAGCTCCTACGAGCAGTACTTC.

V and J are TRBV7-3 and TRBJ1-6; 9 nucleotides match TRBD1. Germline CDR1 is SGHTA and CDR2 is FQGTGA. The ends lost 5 bases at V and 9 bases at J; junction bases unmatched: 8. The CDR3 extends over 15 amino acids. The CDR3, as DNA: TGTGCCAGCAGCCACTACACAGGGGGCAGTTCACCCCTCCACTTT. Amino acid sequence: CASSHYTGGSSPLHF.

The chain uses TRBV28 and TRBJ1-2; weak D call: TRBD1 (6 bases). The germline CDR1 and CDR2 sequences are MDHEN and SYDVKM. V was pared by 7 bases and J by 0 bases, with 18 bases between. The CDR3 runs to 16 residues. This CDR3 is CASIVGGASPNYGYTF. For the CDR3, the DNA is TGTGCCAGCATCGTGGGGGGCGCCTCTCCTAACTATGGCTACACCTTC.

The chain recombines TRBV19 with TRBJ1-1, with D hard to call. Germline loops: CDR1 LNHDA, CDR2 SQIVND (reference sequence). Trimming stripped 7 bases from V and 3 bases from J, with 12 bases between. The CDR3 runs to 13 residues. The CDR3 region is CASTQQRHTEAFF. In nucleotides, the CDR3 is TGTGCCAGTACCCAACAGCGACACACTGAAGCTTTCTTT.

The sample holds one count of this clone. The CDR3 bases are TGTGCCAGAAGCACTGTCGTGGTCGGGACAGGGGAGAACGAGCAGTACTTC. This sequence encodes CARSTVVVGTGENEQYF. This rearrangement joins TRBV5-3 to TRBJ2-7, with TRBD1 identical over 10 bases. TRBV5-3 is noted as an ORF with a role that remains uncertain. The CDR3 loop spans 17 amino acids. V gave up 4 bases and J gave up 5 bases; unmatched junction bases: 15.

The gene calls are TRBV7-9 and TRBJ1-2, with 10 positions matching TRBD1. V gave up 4 bases and J gave up 6 bases; unmatched junction bases: 2. The CDR3 is 13 amino acids. In germline, CDR1 is SEHNR, CDR2 FQNEAQ (reference sequence). CDR3 nucleotide sequence: TGTGCCAGCAGCTCAGACAGGGGGCATGGCTACACCTTC. Its protein is CASSSDRGHGYTF.

V and J are TRBV6-5 and TRBJ1-1; D ambiguous. The V gene's germline CDR1 is MNHEY and CDR2 SVGAGI. The V end lost 2 bases, the J end lost 5 bases, and 9 bases lay between the germline ends. The CDR3 is 13 amino acids. The CDR3 DNA sequence: TGTGCCAGCAGTTACAAGGGTTATACTGAAGCTTTCTTT. Translated, it gives CASSYKGYTEAFF.

The rearrangement uses TRBV6-5 and TRBJ2-3, with D possibly being TRBD1 (5 bases). From germline, CDR1 is MNHEY and CDR2 SVGAGI. V was trimmed by 2 bases and J by 4 bases, leaving 10 bases between them. The CDR3 consists of 14 residues. The DNA for the CDR3 is TGTGCCAGCAGTTACAAAGCAGGGTCAGATACGCAGTATTTT. This translates into CASSYKAGSDTQYF.

This chain links TRBV10-2 with TRBJ1-1; D unclear. The germline gives CDR1 WSHSY, CDR2 SAAADI. The V end lost 6 bases, the J end lost 5 bases, and 10 bases lay between the germline ends. The CDR3 is 12 residues long. In DNA, the CDR3 is TGCGCCAGCAGGGAGGGAGGAACTGAAGCTTTCTTT. It codes for CASREGGTEAFF.

The J gene is TRBJ1-2, the V gene TRBV7-9; D perhaps matches TRBD1 (5 bases). The CDR3 is 15 residues long. Germline V gene lookup returns CDR1 SEHNR and CDR2 FQNEAQ (reference sequence). V was pared by 2 bases and J by 4 bases, with 14 bases between. CDR3 sequence reads: CASSLIGAGSYGYTF. As DNA, the CDR3 is TGTGCCAGCAGCTTAATCGGGGCAGGGAGCTATGGCTACACCTTC. The variable domain in full, completed from reference TRBV7-9 and TRBJ1-2, reads DTGVSQNPRHKITKRGQNVTFRCDPISEHNRLYWYRQTLGQGPEFLTYFQNEAQLEKSRLLSDRFSAERPKGSFSTLEIQRTEQGDSAMYLCASSLIGAGSYGYTFGSGTRLTVV.

V gene TRBV7-8 combines with J gene TRBJ2-5; D not certain. The V gene lost 5 bases and the J gene lost 3 bases, with 13 bases spanning the gap. This CDR3 contains 14 residues. CDR1 and CDR2 from the germline V gene are SGHVS and FQNEAQ. CDR3 amino acids: CASSLRTEKETQYF. The CDR3 region has the DNA TGTGCCAGCAGCCTGCGAACAGAGAAAGAGACCCAGTACTTC. Complete variable domain (other parts from reference TRBV7-8 and TRBJ2-5): GAGVSQSPRYKVAKRGQDVALRCDPISGHVSLFWYQQALGQGPEFLTYFQNEAQLDKSGLPSDRFFAERPEGSVSTLKIQRTQQEDSAVYLCASSLRTEKETQYFGPGTRLLVL.

The chain uses TRBV10-3 and TRBJ2-5; 10 bases align to TRBD2. The CDR3 has 14 residues. Germline CDR1 is ENHRY and CDR2 is SYGVKD. The trim removed 5 bases at V and 2 bases at J, leaving 2 bases unmatched. The CDR3 protein is CAISPSGRQETQYF. The CDR3 nucleotides read TGTGCCATCAGTCCTAGCGGGAGACAAGAGACCCAGTACTTC.

This sequence joins TRBV5-4 and TRBJ2-3; D gene ambiguous. The germline gives CDR1 SGHNT, CDR2 YYREEE (reference sequence). Between the trimmed V and J ends, which lost 0 bases and 0 bases, there was a span of 5 bases. The CDR3 spans 14 residues. The CDR3 is CASSLGRSTDTQYF. For the CDR3, the DNA is TGTGCCAGCAGCTTGGGCCGGAGCACAGATACGCAGTATTTT.

The gene calls are TRBV11-2 and TRBJ1-1; possible D gene TRBD1, 5 bases. CDR1 is SGHAT and CDR2 is FQNNGV in the germline V gene. The CDR3 loop spans 15 amino acids. V was pared by 5 bases and J by 0 bases, with 13 bases between. CDR3 residues: CASSIRQSMNTEAFF. DNA for the CDR3: TGTGCCAGCAGCATCCGACAGTCCATGAACACTGAAGCTTTCTTT.

This chain connects TRBV7-6 to TRBJ2-1; 12 positions match TRBD1. The trim removed 5 bases at V and 7 bases at J, leaving 6 bases unmatched. CDR3 size: 15 residues. The V gene's germline CDR1 is SGHVS and CDR2 FNYEAQ. The CDR3 coding sequence is TGTGCCAGCAGCCCGGGACAGGGGGCGAGGAATGAGCAGTTCTTC. Translated, it gives CASSPGQGARNEQFF.

The V call is TRBV5-4, the J call TRBJ1-1, with D perhaps TRBD1 (6 bases). Trimming took off 4 bases at V and 1 base at J, with 17 bases between the two ends. CDR1 and CDR2 (germline): SGHNT, YYREEE (reference sequence). There are 16 residues in the CDR3. The CDR3 loop reads CASSPRRGRGNTEAFF. The DNA for the CDR3 is TGTGCCAGCAGCCCCCGGCGGGGGCGGGGGAACACTGAAGCTTTCTTT.

The CDR3 loop is CARSFLYGYTF. The DNA for the CDR3 is TGTGCCAGAAGCTTTCTCTATGGCTACACCTTC. The chain has TRBV5-3 and TRBJ1-2; no clear D. TRBV5-3 is known as an ORF, though its function is uncertain. This CDR3 contains 11 residues. The ends were cut back, 2 bases at V and 4 bases at J, with 3 bases in the middle.

V is TRBV5-1 and J is TRBJ1-1; D might be TRBD1 (5 bases). With 0 bases removed from V and 0 bases from J, the gap between germline ends came to 9 bases. The CDR3 consists of 15 residues. The germline gives CDR1 SGHRS, CDR2 YFSETQ. The CDR3 coding sequence is TGCGCCAGCAGCTTGGGGATAGGGGTGAACACTGAAGCTTTCTTT. Translating it yields CASSLGIGVNTEAFF.

This clone has more than one count but fewer than ten. The rearrangement links TRBV13 to TRBJ1-5; D not certain. The CDR3 extends over 12 amino acids. Germline assignment: CDR1 PRHDT and CDR2 FYEKMQ (reference sequence). Between the trimmed V and J ends, which lost 6 bases and 9 bases, there was a span of 12 bases. CDR3 in DNA: TGTGCCAGCAGTTCCACCCCCGGGCCCCAGCATTTT. Residues: CASSSTPGPQHF.

This sequence joins TRBV27 and TRBJ2-7; D not resolved. V lost 9 bases and J lost 2, with 14 bases in between. CDR3 length equals 13 residues. Germline V gene lookup returns CDR1 MNHEY and CDR2 SMNVEV (reference sequence). The CDR3: CASRRGAAYEQYF. As DNA, the CDR3 is TGTGCCAGTAGACGAGGTGCTGCCTACGAGCAGTACTTC.

This sequence joins TRBV9 and TRBJ2-3; 12 bases line up with TRBD2. The CDR3 totals 15 residues. After removal of 0 bases from V and 5 bases from J, the junction contained 1 base not matched to a gene. The germline gives CDR1 SGDLS, CDR2 YYNGEE. The CDR3 sequence: CASSVALAGGDTQYF. In nucleotides, the CDR3 is TGTGCCAGCAGCGTAGCACTAGCGGGGGGAGATACGCAGTATTTT.